The sequence of this T cell receptor (beta chain) was determined in a study of shared clonotypes between healthy human individuals. Study conclusions and caveats: Naive subsets usually exceeded memory subsets in estimated richness. Clonotypes that were shared across a handful of donors made up approximately 5% of naive CD4 clonotypes.

There are a few counts of this clone. Its antigen is unknown. In the CD4+ fraction, cells were divided into CD45RA+ naive and CD45RA-negative memory subsets. Genomic DNA (from each subset) was split evenly across several immunoSEQ plates. Clones were sequenced by immunoSEQ multiplex PCR, and TCRdb holds only the in-frame ones, with some missing. The sample yields around 1,100,000 clones, approximately 80% seen once. CDR1 is SGHAT and CDR2 is FQNNGV in the germline V gene. V lost 6 bases and J 1 base, leaving 4 bases between the germline ends. The CDR3 runs 13 residues. The chain uses TRBV11-2 and TRBJ2-6; D is unresolved. The sample consisted of memory CD4+ T cells from PBMCs. The subset here: CD45RA-negative fraction. The clonotype comes from a young man in good health. Some clones in this sample may be carry-over from other donors' samples. CDR3 nucleotides: TGTGCCAGCAGAAGATCTGGGGCCAACGTCCTGACTTTC. This encodes CASRRSGANVLTF.